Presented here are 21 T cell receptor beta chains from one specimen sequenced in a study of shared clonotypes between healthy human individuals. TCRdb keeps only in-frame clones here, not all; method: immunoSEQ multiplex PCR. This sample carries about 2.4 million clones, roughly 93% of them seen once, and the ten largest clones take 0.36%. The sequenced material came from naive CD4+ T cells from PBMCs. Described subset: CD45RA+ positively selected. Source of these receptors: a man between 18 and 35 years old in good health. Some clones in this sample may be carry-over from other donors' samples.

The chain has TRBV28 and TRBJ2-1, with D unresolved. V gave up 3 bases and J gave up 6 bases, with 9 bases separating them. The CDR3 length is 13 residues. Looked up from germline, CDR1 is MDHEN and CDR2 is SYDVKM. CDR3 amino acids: CASSLVQVNEQFF. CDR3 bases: TGTGCCAGCAGTTTGGTCCAGGTCAATGAGCAGTTCTTC.

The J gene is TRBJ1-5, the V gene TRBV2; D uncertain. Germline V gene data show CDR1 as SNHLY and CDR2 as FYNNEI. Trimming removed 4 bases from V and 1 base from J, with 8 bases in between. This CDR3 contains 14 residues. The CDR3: CASSGPLSNQPQHF. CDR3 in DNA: TGTGCCAGCAGTGGCCCTTTGAGCAATCAGCCCCAGCATTTT.

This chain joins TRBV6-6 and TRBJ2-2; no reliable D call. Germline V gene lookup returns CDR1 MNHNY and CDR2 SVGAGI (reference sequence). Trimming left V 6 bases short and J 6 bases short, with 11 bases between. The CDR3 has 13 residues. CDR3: CASSQSRPGELFF. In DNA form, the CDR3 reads TGTGCCAGCAGCCAGTCACGACCCGGGGAGCTGTTTTTT.

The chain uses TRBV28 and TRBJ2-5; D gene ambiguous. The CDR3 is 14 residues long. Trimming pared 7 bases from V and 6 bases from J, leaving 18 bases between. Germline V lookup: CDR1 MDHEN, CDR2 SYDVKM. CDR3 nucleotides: TGTGCCAGCACCCCCCCGCTGGGCGTGAAGACCCAGTACTTC. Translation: CASTPPLGVKTQYF.

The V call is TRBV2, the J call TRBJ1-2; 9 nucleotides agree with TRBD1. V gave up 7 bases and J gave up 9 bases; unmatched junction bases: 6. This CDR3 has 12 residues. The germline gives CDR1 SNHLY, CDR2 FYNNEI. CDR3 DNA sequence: TGTGCCAGCATCCGGGACAGGGTGCGCTACACCTTC. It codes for CASIRDRVRYTF. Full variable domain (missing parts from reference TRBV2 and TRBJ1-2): EPEVTQTPSHQVTQMGQEVILRCVPISNHLYFYWYRQILGQKVEFLVSFYNNEISEKSEIFDDQFSVERPDGSNFTLKIRSTKLEDSAMYFCASIRDRVRYTFGSGTRLTVV.

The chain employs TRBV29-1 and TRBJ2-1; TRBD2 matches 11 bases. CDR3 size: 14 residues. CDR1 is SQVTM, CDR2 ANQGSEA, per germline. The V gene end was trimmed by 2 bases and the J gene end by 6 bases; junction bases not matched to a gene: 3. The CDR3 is CSVEKLAGANEQFF. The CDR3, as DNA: TGCAGCGTTGAAAAACTAGCGGGGGCCAATGAGCAGTTCTTC.

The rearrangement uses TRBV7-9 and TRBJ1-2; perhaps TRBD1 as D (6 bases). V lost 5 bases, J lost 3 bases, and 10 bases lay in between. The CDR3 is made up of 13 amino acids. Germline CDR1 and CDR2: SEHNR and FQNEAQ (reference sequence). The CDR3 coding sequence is TGTGCCAGCAGCCAAAGGACAGACTATGGCTACACCTTC. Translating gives CASSQRTDYGYTF.

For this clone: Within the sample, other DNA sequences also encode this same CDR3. The CDR3, as DNA: TGTGCCAGCAGCTCACAGGGGATGAACACTGAAGCTTTCTTT. It translates to CASSSQGMNTEAFF. The rearrangement joins TRBV7-3 to TRBJ1-1; 7 nucleotides align to TRBD1. V lost 4 bases, J lost 0 bases, and 2 bases stayed unmatched. CDR3 size: 14 residues. The germline gives CDR1 SGHTA, CDR2 FQGTGA.

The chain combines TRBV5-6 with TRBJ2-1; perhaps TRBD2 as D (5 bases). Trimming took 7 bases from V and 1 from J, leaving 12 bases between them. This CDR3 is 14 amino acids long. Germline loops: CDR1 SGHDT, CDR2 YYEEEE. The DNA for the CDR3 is TGTGCCAGCGGGCGGACTCCATCCTACAATGAGCAGTTCTTC. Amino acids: CASGRTPSYNEQFF. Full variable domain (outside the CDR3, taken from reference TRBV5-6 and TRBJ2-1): DAGVTQSPTHLIKTRGQQVTLRCSPKSGHDTVSWYQQALGQGPQFIFQYYEEEERQRGNFPDRFSGHQFPNYSSELNVNALLLGDSALYLCASGRTPSYNEQFFGPGTRLTVL.

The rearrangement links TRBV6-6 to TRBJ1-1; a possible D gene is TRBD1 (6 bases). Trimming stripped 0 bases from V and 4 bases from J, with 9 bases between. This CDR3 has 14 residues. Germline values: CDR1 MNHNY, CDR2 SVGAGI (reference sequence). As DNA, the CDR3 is TGTGCCAGCAGTTACTCGACAGGTACCACTGAAGCTTTCTTT. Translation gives CASSYSTGTTEAFF.

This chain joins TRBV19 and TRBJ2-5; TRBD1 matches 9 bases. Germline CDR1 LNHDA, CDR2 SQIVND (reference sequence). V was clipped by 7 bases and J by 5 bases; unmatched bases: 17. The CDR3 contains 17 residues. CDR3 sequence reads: CASMKGTGLTRLETQYF. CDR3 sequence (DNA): TGTGCCAGTATGAAGGGGACAGGGTTAACTCGGTTGGAGACCCAGTACTTC. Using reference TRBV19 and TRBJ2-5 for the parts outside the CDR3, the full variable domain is DGGITQSPKYLFRKEGQNVTLSCEQNLNHDAMYWYRQDPGQGLRLIYYSQIVNDFQKGDIAEGYSVSREKKESFPLTVTSAQKNPTAFYLCASMKGTGLTRLETQYFGPGTRLLVL.

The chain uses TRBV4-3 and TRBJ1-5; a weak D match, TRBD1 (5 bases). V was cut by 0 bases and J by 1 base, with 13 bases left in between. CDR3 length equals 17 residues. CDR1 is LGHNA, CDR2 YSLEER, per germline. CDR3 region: CASSQDRGPGSNQPQHF. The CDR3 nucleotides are TGCGCCAGCAGCCAAGATAGGGGTCCGGGAAGCAATCAGCCCCAGCATTTT.

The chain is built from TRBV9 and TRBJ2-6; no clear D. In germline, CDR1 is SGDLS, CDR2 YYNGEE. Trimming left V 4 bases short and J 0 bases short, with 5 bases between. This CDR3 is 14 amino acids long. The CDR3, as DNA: TGTGCCAGCAGCACCCTCTCTGGGGCCAACGTCCTGACTTTC. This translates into CASSTLSGANVLTF.

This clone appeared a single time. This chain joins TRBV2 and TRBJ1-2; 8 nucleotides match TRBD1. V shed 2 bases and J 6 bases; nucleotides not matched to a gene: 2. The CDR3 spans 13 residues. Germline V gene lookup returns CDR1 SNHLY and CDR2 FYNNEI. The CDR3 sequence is CASSEQGADGYTF. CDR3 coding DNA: TGTGCCAGCAGTGAACAGGGGGCTGATGGCTACACCTTC.

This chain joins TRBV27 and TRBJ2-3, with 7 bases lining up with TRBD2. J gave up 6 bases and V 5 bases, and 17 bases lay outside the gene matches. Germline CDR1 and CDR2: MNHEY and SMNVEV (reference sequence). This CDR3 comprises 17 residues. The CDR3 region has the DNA TGTGCCAGCAGTCTCGGAACCCGACTCGGGGGGACGGATACGCAGTATTTT. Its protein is CASSLGTRLGGTDTQYF.

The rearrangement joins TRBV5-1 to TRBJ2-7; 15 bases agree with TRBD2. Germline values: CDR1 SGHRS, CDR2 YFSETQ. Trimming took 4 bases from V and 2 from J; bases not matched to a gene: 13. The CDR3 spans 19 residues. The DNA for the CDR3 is TGCGCCAGCAGCCGAGGACTAGCGGGAGGGCCTGTGATTCCCTACGAGCAGTACTTC. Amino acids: CASSRGLAGGPVIPYEQYF.

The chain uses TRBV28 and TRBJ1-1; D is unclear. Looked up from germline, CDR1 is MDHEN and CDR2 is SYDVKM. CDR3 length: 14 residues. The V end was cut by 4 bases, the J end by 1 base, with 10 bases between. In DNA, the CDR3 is TGTGCCAGCAGTTCACCCGGGAAGAACACTGAAGCTTTCTTT. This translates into CASSSPGKNTEAFF.

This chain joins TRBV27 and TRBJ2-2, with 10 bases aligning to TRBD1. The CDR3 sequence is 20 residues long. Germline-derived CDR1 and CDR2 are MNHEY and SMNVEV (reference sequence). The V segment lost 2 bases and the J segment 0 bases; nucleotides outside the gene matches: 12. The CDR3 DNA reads TGTGCCAGCAGTTTAAGGGGACAGGGGTTGGGAGAACCGAACACCGGGGAGCTGTTTTTT. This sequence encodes CASSLRGQGLGEPNTGELFF.

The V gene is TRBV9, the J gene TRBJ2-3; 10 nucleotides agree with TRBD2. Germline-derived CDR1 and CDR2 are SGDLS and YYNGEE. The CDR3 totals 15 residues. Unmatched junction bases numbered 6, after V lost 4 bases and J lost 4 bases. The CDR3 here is CASSQLGLASDTQYF. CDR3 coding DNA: TGTGCCAGCAGCCAGCTGGGACTAGCGTCAGATACGCAGTATTTT.

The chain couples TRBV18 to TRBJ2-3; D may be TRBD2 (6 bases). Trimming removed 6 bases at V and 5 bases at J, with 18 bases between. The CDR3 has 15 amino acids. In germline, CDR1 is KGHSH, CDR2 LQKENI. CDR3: CASSTTNIGGDTQYF. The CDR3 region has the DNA TGTGCCAGCTCTACTACAAATATCGGGGGAGATACGCAGTATTTT.

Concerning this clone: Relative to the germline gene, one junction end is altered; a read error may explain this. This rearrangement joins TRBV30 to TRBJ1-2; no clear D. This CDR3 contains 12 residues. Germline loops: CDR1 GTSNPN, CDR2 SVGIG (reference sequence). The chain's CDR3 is CAWMDPHYGYTF. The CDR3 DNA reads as TGTGCCTGGATGGACCCCCACTACGGCTACACCTTC. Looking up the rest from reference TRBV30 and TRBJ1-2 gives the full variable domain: SQTIHQWPATLVQPVGSPLSLECTVEGTSNPNLYWYRQAAGRGLQLLFYSVGIGQISSEVPQNLSASRPQDRQFILSSKKLLLSDSGFYLCAWMDPHYGYTFGSGTRLTVV.